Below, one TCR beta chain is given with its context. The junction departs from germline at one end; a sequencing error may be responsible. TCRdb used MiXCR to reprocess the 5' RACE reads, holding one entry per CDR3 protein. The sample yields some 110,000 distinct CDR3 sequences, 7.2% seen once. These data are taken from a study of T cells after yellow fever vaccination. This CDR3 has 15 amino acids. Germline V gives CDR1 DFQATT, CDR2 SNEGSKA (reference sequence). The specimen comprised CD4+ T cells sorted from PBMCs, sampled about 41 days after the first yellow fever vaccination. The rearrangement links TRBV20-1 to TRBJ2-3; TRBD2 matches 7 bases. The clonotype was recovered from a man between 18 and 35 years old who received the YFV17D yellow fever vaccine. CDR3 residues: CCARDHLAVKNTQYF. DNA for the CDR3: TGCTGTGCTAGAGATCATCTAGCGGTGAAGAATACGCAGTATTTT.